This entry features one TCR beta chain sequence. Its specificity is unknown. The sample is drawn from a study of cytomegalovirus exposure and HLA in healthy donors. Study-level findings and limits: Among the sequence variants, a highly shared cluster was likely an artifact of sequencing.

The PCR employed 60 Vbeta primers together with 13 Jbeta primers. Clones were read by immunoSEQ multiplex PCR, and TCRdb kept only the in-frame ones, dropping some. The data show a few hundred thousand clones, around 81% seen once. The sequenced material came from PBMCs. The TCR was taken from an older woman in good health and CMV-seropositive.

CDR3 DNA sequence: TGTGCCAGCTGGGGAGGTGTTGGGGACGAGCAGTACTTC. Translated, it gives CASWGGVGDEQYF. This rearrangement joins TRBV6-1 to TRBJ2-7, with D tentatively TRBD2 (6 bases). This CDR3 contains 13 residues. Trimming left V 8 bases short and J 5 bases short, with 16 bases between. CDR1 and CDR2 from the germline V gene are MNHNS and SASEGT.